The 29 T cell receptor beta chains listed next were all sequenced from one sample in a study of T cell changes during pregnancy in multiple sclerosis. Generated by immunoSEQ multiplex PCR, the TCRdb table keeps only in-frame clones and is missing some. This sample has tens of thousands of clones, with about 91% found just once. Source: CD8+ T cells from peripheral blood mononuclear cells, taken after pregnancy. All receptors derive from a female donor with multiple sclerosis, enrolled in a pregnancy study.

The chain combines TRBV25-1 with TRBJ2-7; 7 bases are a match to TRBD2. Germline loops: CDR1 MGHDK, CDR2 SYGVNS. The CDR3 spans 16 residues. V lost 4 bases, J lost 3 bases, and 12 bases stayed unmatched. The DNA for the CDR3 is TGTGCCAGCAGTGGGTTTTGGGGGGGAGCTTACTACGAGCAGTACTTC. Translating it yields CASSGFWGGAYYEQYF.

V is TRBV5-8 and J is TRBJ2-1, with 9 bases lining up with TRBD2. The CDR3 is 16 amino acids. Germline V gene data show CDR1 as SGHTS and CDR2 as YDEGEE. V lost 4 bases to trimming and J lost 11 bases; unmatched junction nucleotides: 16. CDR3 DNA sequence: TGTGCCAGCAGCGGCAACCCGGGACTAGCTTCCCTGAAGCAGTTCTTC. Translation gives CASSGNPGLASLKQFF.

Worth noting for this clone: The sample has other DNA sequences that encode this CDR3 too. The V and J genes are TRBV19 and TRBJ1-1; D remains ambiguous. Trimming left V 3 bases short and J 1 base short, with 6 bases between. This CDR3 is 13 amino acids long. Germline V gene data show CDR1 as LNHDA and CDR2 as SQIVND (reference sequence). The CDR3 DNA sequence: TGTGCCAGTAGTATTTCCGGGAACACTGAAGCTTTCTTT. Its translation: CASSISGNTEAFF.

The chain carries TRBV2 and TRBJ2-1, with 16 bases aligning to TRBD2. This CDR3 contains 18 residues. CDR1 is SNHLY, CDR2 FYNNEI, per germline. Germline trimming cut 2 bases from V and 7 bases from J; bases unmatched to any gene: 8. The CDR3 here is CASSEPGTSGRALNEQFF. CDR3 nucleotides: TGTGCCAGCAGTGAACCCGGGACTAGCGGGAGGGCGTTAAATGAGCAGTTCTTC.

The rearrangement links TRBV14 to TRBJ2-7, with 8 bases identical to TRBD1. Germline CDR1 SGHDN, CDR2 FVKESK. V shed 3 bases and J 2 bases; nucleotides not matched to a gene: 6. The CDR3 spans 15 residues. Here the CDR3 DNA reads TGTGCCAGCAGCCAGTGGACAGGGTTAACCTACGAGCAGTACTTC. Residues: CASSQWTGLTYEQYF.

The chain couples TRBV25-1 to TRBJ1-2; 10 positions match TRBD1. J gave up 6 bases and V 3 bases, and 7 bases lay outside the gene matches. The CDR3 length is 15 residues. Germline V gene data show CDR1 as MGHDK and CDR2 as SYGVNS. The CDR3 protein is CASSDTGTGVDGYTF. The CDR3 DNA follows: TGTGCCAGCAGTGACACCGGGACAGGGGTAGATGGCTACACCTTC.

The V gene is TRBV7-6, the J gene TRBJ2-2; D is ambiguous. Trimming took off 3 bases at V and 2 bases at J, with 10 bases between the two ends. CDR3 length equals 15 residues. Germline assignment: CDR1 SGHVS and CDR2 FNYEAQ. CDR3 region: CASSFRTDNTGELFF. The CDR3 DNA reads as TGTGCCAGCAGCTTTCGAACAGACAACACCGGGGAGCTGTTTTTT.

CDR3 nucleotides: TGTGCCAGCAGCTTCATGGACAGGGACTACGAGCAGTACTTC. Its translation: CASSFMDRDYEQYF. V gene TRBV5-6 combines with J gene TRBJ2-7; 8 bases align to TRBD1. Losses at the gene ends were 2 bases for V and 3 bases for J; bases not matched to a gene: 4. Germline V gene data show CDR1 as SGHDT and CDR2 as YYEEEE. The CDR3 consists of 14 residues.

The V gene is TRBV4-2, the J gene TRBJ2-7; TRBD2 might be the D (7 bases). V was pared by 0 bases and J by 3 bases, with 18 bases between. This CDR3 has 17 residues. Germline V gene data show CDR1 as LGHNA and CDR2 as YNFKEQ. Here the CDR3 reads CASSQEVPQGGHYEQYF. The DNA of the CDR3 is TGTGCCAGCAGCCAAGAAGTACCACAGGGAGGGCACTACGAGCAGTACTTC.

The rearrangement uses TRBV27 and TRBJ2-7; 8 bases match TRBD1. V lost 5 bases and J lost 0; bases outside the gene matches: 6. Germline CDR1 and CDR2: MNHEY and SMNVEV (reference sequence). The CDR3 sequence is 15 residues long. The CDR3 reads CASSTRDRSSYEQYF. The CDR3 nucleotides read TGTGCCAGCAGTACCCGGGACAGGAGCTCCTACGAGCAGTACTTC.

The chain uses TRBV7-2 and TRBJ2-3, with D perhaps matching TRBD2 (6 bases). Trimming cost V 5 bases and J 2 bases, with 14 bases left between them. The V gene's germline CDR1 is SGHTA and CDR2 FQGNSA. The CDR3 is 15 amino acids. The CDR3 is CASSGGVRPTDTQYF. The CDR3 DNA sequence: TGTGCCAGCAGCGGAGGGGTCAGACCCACAGATACGCAGTATTTT.

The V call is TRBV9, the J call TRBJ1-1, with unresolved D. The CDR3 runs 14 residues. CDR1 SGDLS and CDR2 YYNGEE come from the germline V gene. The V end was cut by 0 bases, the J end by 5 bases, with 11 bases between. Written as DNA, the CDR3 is TGTGCCAGCAGCGTAGCAGGAAAGGTTACTGAAGCTTTCTTT. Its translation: CASSVAGKVTEAFF. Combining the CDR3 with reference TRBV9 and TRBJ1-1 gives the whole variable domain DSGVTQTPKHLITATGQRVTLRCSPRSGDLSVYWYQQSLDQGLQFLIQYYNGEERAKGNILERFSAQQFPDLHSELNLSSLELGDSALYFCASSVAGKVTEAFFGQGTRLTVV.

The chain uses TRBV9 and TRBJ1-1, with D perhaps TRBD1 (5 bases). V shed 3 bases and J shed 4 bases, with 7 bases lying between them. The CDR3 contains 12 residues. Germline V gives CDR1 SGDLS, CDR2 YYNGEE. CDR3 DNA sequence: TGTGCCAGCAGCGGCGGGGGCACTGAAGCTTTCTTT. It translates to CASSGGGTEAFF.

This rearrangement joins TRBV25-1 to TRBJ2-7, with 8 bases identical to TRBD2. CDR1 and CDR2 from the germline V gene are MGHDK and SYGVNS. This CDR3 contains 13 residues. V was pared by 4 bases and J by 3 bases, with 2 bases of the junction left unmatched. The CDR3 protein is CASSAGGSYEQYF. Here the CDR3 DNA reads TGTGCCAGCAGTGCGGGAGGGAGCTACGAGCAGTACTTC.

The CDR3 DNA sequence: TGTGCCAGTAGTATAGATCTAGTCGGTATGCTGTCCTACAATGAGCAGTTCTTC. It is translated as CASSIDLVGMLSYNEQFF. The chain links TRBV19 to TRBJ2-1; unclear D gene. Trimming shortened V by 0 bases and J by 1 base, and 16 bases separated the two germline ends. CDR1 is LNHDA, CDR2 SQIVND, per germline (reference sequence). There are 18 residues in the CDR3.

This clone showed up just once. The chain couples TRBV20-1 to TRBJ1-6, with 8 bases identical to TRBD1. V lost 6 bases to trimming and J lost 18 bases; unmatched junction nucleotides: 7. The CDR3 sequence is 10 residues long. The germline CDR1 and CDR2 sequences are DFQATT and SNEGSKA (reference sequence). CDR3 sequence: CSAIDRGAHF. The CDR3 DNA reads TGCAGTGCCATAGACAGGGGAGCCCACTTT.

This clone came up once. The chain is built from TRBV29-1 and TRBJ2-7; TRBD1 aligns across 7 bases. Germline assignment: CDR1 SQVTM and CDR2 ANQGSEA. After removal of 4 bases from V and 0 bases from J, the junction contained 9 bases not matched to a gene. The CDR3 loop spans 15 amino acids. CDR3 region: CSVGRGRSSSYEQYF. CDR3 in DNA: TGCAGCGTTGGTAGGGGGCGGTCCTCCTCCTACGAGCAGTACTTC.

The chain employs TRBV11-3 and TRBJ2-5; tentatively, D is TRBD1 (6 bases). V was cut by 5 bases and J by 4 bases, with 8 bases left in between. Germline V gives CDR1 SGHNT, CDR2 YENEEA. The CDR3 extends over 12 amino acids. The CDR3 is CASSRGGETQYF. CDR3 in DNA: TGTGCCAGCAGCCGAGGGGGAGAGACCCAGTACTTC.

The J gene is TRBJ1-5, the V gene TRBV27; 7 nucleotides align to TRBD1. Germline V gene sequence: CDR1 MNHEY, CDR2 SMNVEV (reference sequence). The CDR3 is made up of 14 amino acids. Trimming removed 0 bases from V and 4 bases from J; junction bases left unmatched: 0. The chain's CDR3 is CASSLSTGNQPQHF. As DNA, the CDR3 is TGTGCCAGCAGTTTATCGACAGGGAATCAGCCCCAGCATTTT.

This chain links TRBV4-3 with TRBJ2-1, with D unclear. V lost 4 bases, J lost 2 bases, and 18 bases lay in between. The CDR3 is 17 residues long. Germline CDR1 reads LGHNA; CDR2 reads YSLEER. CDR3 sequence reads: CASSLAVRSSTYNEQFF. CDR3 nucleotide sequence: TGCGCCAGCAGCCTCGCCGTTCGCAGTTCCACCTACAATGAGCAGTTCTTC.

Here the CDR3 DNA reads TGCAGCGTTGAAGCTGAGAACACCATATATTTT. Residues: CSVEAENTIYF. V usage is TRBV29-1 and J usage is TRBJ1-3; D is ambiguous. CDR1 SQVTM and CDR2 ANQGSEA come from the germline V gene. V lost 1 base and J 7 bases, leaving 5 bases between the germline ends. The CDR3 is 11 amino acids.

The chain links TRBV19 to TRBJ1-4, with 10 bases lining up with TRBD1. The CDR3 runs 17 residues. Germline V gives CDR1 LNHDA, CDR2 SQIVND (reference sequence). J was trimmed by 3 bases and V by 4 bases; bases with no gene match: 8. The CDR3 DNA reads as TGTGCCAGTAGTACCCAGACAGGGGGCGTTGCTAATGAAAAACTGTTTTTT. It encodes CASSTQTGGVANEKLFF.

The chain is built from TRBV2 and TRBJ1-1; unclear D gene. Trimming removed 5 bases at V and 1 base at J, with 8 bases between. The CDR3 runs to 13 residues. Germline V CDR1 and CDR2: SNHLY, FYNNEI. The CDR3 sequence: CASSLTENTEAFF. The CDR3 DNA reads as TGTGCCAGCAGTCTCACAGAGAACACTGAAGCTTTCTTT.

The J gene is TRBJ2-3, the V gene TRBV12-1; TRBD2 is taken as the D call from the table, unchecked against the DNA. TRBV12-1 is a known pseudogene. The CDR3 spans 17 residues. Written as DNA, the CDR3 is TGTGCCAGCAGCCCCGACGGACTAGCGGGGGGCGCAGATACGCAGTATTTT. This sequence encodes CASSPDGLAGGADTQYF.

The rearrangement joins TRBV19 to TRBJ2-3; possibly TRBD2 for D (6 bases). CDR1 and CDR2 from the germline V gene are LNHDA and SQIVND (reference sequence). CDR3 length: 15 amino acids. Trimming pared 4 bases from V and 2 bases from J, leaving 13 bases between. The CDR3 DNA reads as TGTGCCAGTAGTACCCTCTGGCGGGACACAGATACGCAGTATTTT. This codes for CASSTLWRDTDTQYF.

The CDR3: CASSQMFTDRVGYEQYF. The CDR3 DNA reads TGTGCCAGCAGCCAAATGTTTACGGACAGGGTCGGGTACGAGCAGTACTTC. V usage is TRBV14 and J usage is TRBJ2-7, with 8 bases matching TRBD1. V dropped 2 bases and J dropped 4; count of bases not matched to a gene: 13. The CDR3 is 17 residues long. Per germline, CDR1 SGHDN and CDR2 FVKESK.

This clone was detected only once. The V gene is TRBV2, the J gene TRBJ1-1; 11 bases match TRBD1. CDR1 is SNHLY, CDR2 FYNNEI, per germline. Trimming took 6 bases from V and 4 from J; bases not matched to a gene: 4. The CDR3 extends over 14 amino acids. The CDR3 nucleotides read TGTGCCAGCAGGGCCGGGACAGGGGGCACTGAAGCTTTCTTT. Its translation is CASRAGTGGTEAFF.

The CDR3, as DNA: TGTGCCAGCAGTTATCGCCGGACTGACTACGAGCAGTACTTC. Protein: CASSYRRTDYEQYF. The chain recombines TRBV6-5 with TRBJ2-7, with D possibly TRBD2 on 5 matching bases. The CDR3 loop spans 14 amino acids. V lost 3 bases and J lost 3, with 12 bases in between. CDR1 MNHEY and CDR2 SVGAGI come from the germline V gene.

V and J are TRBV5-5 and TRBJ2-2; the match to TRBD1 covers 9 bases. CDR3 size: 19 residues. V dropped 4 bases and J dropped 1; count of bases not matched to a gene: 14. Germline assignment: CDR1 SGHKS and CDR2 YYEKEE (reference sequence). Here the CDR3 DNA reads TGTGCCAGCAGCCCTCGGGGACAGGGCCACATCCAGAACACCGGGGAGCTGTTTTTT. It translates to CASSPRGQGHIQNTGELFF.